Sequencing of this T cell receptor beta chain was carried out in a study of cytomegalovirus exposure and HLA in healthy donors. Whole-study context: Of the donors genotyped, approximately 410 in all, 80% to 85% fell in the Caucasian-associated ancestry cluster.

The germline V gene has CDR1 SGHDT and CDR2 YYEEEE. The CDR3 contains 17 residues. V dropped 3 bases and J dropped 6 bases, with 23 bases sitting between them. This clone was recorded a few times. The PCR ran on 60 Vbeta and 13 Jbeta primers. Only in-frame clones appear in the TCRdb table, and some are missing; sequencing was by immunoSEQ multiplex PCR. The data show some 140,000 clones, approximately 75% seen once. The receptor comes from a man aged 50-59 years in good health and CMV-seropositive. Material for sequencing was PBMCs. The rearrangement links TRBV5-6 to TRBJ2-3, with D maybe TRBD1 (6 bases). The CDR3 nucleotides are TGTGCCAGCAGCTCCACCCTAGGGGGAAGTGAATGGGATACGCAGTATTTT. This gives the protein CASSSTLGGSEWDTQYF.